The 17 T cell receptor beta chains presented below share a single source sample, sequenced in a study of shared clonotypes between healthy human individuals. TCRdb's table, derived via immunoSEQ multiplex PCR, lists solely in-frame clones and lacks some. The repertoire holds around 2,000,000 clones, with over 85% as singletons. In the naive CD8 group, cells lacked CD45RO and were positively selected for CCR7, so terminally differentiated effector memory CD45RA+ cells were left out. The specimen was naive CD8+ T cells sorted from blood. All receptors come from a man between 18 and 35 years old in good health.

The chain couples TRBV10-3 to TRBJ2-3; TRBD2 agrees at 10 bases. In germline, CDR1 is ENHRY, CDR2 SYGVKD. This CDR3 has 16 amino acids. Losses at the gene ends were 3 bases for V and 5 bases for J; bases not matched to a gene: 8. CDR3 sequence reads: CAISDRSGGYLDTQYF. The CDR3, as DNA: TGTGCCATCAGTGACCGTAGCGGGGGGTATTTAGATACGCAGTATTTT.

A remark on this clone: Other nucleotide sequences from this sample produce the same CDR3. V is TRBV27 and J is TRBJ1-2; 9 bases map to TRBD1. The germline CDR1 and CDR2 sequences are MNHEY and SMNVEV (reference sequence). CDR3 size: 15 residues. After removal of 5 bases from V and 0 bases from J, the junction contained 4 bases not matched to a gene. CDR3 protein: CASSPWTGANYGYTF. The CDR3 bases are TGTGCCAGCAGTCCCTGGACAGGGGCTAACTATGGCTACACCTTC.

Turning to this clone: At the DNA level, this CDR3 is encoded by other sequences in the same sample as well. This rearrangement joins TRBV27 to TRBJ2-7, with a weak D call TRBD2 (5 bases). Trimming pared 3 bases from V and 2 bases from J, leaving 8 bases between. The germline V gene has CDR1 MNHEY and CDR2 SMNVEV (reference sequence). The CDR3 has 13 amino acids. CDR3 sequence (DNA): TGTGCCAGCAGTTTTGCGGGTCCCTACGAGCAGTACTTC. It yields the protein CASSFAGPYEQYF.

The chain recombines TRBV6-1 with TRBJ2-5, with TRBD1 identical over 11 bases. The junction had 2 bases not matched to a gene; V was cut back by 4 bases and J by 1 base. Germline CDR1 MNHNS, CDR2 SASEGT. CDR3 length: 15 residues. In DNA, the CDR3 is TGTGCCAGCAGTGCCGGACAGGGGGCCCAAGAGACCCAGTACTTC. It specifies CASSAGQGAQETQYF.

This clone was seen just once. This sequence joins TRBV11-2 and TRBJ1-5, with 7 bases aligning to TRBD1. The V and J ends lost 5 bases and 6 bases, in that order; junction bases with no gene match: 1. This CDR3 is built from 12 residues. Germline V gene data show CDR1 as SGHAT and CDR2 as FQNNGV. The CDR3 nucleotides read TGTGCCAGCAGCACAGGGGTTCAGCCCCAGCATTTT. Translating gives CASSTGVQPQHF.

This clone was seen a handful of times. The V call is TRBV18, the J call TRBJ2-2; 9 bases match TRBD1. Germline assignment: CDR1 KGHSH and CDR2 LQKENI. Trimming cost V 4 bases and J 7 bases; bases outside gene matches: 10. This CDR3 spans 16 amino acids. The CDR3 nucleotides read TGTGCCAGCTCACAATCCGGGACAGGGCGCGGCGGGGAGCTGTTTTTT. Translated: CASSQSGTGRGGELFF. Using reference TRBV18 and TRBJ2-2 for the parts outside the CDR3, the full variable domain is NAGVMQNPRHLVRRRGQEARLRCSPMKGHSHVYWYRQLPEEGLKFMVYLQKENIIDESGMPKERFSAEFPKEGPSILRIQQVVRGDSAAYFCASSQSGTGRGGELFFGEGSRLTVL.

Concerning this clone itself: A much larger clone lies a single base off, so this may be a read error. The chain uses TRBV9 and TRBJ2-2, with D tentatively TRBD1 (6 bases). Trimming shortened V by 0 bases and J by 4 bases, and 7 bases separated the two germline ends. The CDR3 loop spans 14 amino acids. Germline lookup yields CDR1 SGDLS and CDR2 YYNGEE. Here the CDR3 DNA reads TGTGCCAGCAGCGTAGTAGGGGGCACCGGGGAGCTGTTTTTT. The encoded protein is CASSVVGGTGELFF.

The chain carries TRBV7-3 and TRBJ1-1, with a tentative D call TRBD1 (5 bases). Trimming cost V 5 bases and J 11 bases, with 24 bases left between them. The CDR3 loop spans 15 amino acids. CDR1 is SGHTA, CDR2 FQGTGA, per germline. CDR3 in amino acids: CASSPGNWGTTGAFF. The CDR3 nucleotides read TGTGCCAGCAGCCCGGGTAACTGGGGGACCACCGGGGCTTTCTTT.

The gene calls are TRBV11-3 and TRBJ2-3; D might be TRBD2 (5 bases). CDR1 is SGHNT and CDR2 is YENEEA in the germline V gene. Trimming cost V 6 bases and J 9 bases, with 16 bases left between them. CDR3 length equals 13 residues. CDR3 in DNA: TGTGCCAGCAGTCCGAGAGGGCGGAGGACGCAGTATTTT. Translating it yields CASSPRGRRTQYF.

In nucleotides, the CDR3 is TGTGCCAGCAGCTGGACAGGGGCTGGAAACACCATATATTTT. Its translation is CASSWTGAGNTIYF. J is TRBJ1-3 and V is TRBV27; 9 bases map to TRBD1. V shed 6 bases, J shed 2 bases, and the junction held 2 bases outside the gene matches. Germline V gene lookup returns CDR1 MNHEY and CDR2 SMNVEV (reference sequence). The CDR3 runs to 14 residues.

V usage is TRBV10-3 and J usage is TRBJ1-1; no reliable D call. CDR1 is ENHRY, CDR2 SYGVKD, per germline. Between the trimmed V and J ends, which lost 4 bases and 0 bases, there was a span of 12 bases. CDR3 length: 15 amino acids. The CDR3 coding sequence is TGTGCCATCAGTGCCCCGGACGGGTTGAACACTGAAGCTTTCTTT. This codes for CAISAPDGLNTEAFF.

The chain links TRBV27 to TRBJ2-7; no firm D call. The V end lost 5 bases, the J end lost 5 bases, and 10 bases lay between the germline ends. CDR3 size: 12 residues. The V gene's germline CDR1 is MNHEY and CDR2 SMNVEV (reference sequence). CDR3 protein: CASSNTVNEQYF. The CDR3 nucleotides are TGTGCCAGCAGTAATACAGTTAACGAGCAGTACTTC.

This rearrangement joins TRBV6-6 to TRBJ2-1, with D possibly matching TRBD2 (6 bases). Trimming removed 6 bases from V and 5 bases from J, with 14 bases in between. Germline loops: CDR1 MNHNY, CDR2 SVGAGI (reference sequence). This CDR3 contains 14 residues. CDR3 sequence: CASRWASEDNEQFF. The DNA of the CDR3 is TGTGCCAGCAGGTGGGCTAGCGAAGACAATGAGCAGTTCTTC.

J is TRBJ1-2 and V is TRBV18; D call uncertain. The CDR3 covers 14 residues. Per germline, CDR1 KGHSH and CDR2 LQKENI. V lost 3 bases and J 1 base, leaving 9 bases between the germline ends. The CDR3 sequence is CASSPDDINYGYTF. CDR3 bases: TGTGCCAGCTCACCTGACGACATTAACTATGGCTACACCTTC. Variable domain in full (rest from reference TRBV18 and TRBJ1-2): NAGVMQNPRHLVRRRGQEARLRCSPMKGHSHVYWYRQLPEEGLKFMVYLQKENIIDESGMPKERFSAEFPKEGPSILRIQQVVRGDSAAYFCASSPDDINYGYTFGSGTRLTVV.

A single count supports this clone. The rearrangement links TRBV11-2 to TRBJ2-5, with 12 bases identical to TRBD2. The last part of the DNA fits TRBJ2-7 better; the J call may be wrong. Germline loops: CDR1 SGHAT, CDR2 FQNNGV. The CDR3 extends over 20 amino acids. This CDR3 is CASSLEPRLAGEVESYEQYF. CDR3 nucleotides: TGTGCCAGCAGCTTAGAACCACGACTAGCGGGAGAGGTGGAGTCCTACGAGCAGTACTTC.

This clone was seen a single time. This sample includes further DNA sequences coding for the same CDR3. This CDR3 reads CASSRQSSYEQYF. In nucleotides, the CDR3 is TGTGCCAGCAGCCGACAGTCGTCCTACGAGCAGTACTTC. The chain links TRBV7-9 to TRBJ2-7; maybe TRBD1 (5 bases). CDR1 is SEHNR, CDR2 FQNEAQ, per germline (reference sequence). The CDR3 runs 13 residues. V dropped 5 bases and J dropped 1 base, with 9 bases sitting between them.

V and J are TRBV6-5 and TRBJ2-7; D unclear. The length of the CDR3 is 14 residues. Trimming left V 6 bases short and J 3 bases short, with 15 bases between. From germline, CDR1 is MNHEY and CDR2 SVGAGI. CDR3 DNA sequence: TGTGCCAGCAGCATATCTAGTGGGTTCTACGAGCAGTACTTC. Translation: CASSISSGFYEQYF.